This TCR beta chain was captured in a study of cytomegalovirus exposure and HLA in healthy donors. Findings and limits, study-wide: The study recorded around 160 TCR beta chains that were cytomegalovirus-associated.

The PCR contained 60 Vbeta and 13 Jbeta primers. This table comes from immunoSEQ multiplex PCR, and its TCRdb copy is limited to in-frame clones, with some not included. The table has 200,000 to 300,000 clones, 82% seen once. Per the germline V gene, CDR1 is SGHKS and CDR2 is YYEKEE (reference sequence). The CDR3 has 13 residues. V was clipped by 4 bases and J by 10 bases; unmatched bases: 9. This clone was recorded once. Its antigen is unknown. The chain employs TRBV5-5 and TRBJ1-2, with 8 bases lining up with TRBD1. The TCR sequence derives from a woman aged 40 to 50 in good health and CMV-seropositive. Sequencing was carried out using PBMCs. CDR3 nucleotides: TGTGCCAGCAGCCAGGGACAGGCGTACTTCTACACCTTC. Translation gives CASSQGQAYFYTF.